A selection of T cell receptor beta chains follows, all from one sample in a study of PD-1 blockade in classical Hodgkin lymphoma. Repertoires were generated with immunoSEQ multiplex PCR, while TCRdb's copy carries only in-frame clones and drops some. This sample yields some 21,000 clones, of which about 87% are seen a single time; 6.8% belongs to the top ten. The sequencing sample was made of CD8+ T cells from blood. All receptors derive from a human donor with classical Hodgkin lymphoma. Each CDR3 is given with its conserved first and last residue. D genes are given only for firm matches. Size is stated for part of the rows, as once, few or many counts, or as a class when the clone is expanded.

V gene	J gene	clone size	D gene	CDR3 protein	CDR3 DNA
TRBV28	TRBJ2-7	.	TRBD1	CASSRAGTGAHEQYF	TGTGCCAGCAGTAGGGCCGGGACAGGGGCCCACGAGCAGTACTTC
TRBV4-1	TRBJ2-7	.	.	CASSQLDRHLSYEQYF	TGCGCCAGCAGCCAATTAGACAGGCACCTCTCCTACGAGCAGTACTTC
TRBV5-6	TRBJ2-5	.	.	CASSLVGLRETQYF	TGTGCCAGCAGCTTAGTGGGCTTAAGGGAGACCCAGTACTTC
TRBV11-3	TRBJ2-1	.	TRBD2	CASSPPGLAGRDEQFF	TGTGCCAGCAGCCCCCCGGGGCTAGCGGGGCGCGATGAGCAGTTCTTC
TRBV28	TRBJ1-6	.	TRBD1	CASTGTGGENSPLHF	TGTGCCAGCACCGGGACAGGGGGCGAAAATTCACCCCTCCACTTT
TRBV7-2	TRBJ2-1	.	TRBD2	CASTSFGGVASGRNEQFF	TGTGCCAGCACCTCCTTTGGGGGGGTTGCTAGCGGGAGAAATGAGCAGTTCTTC
TRBV7-9	TRBJ2-1	.	.	CASSLDSYNEQFF	TGTGCCAGCAGCTTAGACTCCTACAATGAGCAGTTCTTC
TRBV5-1	TRBJ1-4	.	.	CASSPMRGDAGNEKLFF	TGCGCCAGCAGCCCCATGAGGGGGGATGCCGGTAATGAAAAACTGTTTTTT
TRBV7-9	TRBJ1-3	.	.	CASSLQAGSGNTIYF	TGTGCCAGCAGCCTCCAGGCAGGGTCTGGAAACACCATATATTTT
TRBV6-5	TRBJ1-6	few	TRBD1	CASTLTGDNSPLHF	TGTGCCAGCACCTTGACAGGGGATAATTCACCCCTCCACTTT
TRBV19	TRBJ1-2	.	TRBD1	CASSIRAQGANGYTF	TGTGCCAGTAGTATACGCGCACAGGGGGCGAATGGCTACACCTTC
TRBV5-6	TRBJ1-1	.	.	CASSLRRGSEAFF	TGTGCCAGCAGCTTGCGTCGTGGGTCTGAAGCTTTCTTT
TRBV9	TRBJ2-7	once	.	CASSPGRQGPPRWDEQYF	TGTGCCAGCAGCCCCGGGAGACAGGGCCCGCCGCGGTGGGACGAGCAGTACTTC
TRBV28	TRBJ2-2	.	.	CASTKRPNTGELFF	TGTGCCAGCACGAAGAGGCCGAACACCGGGGAGCTGTTTTTT
TRBV6-6	TRBJ2-5	.	.	CASSWGGPQETQYF	TGTGCCAGCAGTTGGGGCGGACCCCAAGAGACCCAGTACTTC
TRBV5-1	TRBJ2-5	.	TRBD1	CASSLAGTGGQETQYF	TGCGCCAGCAGCTTAGCCGGGACAGGGGGCCAAGAGACCCAGTACTTC
TRBV10-3	TRBJ1-2	few	.	CAISDDRTETNYGYTF	TGTGCCATCAGTGACGACCGGACAGAAACCAACTATGGCTACACCTTC
TRBV9	TRBJ1-1	.	TRBD1	CASSPPEGATEAFF	TGTGCCAGCAGCCCCCCGGAGGGGGCGACTGAAGCTTTCTTT
TRBV15	TRBJ2-7	.	.	CATSGPSGGSSYEQYF	TGTGCCACCAGCGGCCCGAGCGGAGGGAGCTCCTACGAGCAGTACTTC
TRBV7-9	TRBJ2-7	.	TRBD1	CASSLKTGPAYEQYF	TGTGCCAGCAGCTTAAAGACAGGGCCTGCCTACGAGCAGTACTTC
TRBV19	TRBJ1-5	.	.	CASTTTLVDQPQHF	TGTGCCAGTACGACCACCTTGGTGGATCAGCCCCAGCATTTT
TRBV10-3	TRBJ2-7	.	TRBD1	CAISEYYGQGYEQYF	TGTGCCATCAGTGAGTACTATGGACAGGGCTACGAGCAGTACTTC
TRBV11-2	TRBJ2-5	.	.	CASSSHPTGQIQETQYF	TGTGCCAGCAGCTCCCACCCCACCGGGCAGATCCAAGAGACCCAGTACTTC
TRBV7-9	TRBJ2-5	.	TRBD1	CASSFSDRANGETQYF	TGTGCCAGCAGCTTTTCGGACAGGGCCAACGGGGAGACCCAGTACTTC
TRBV4-3	TRBJ1-2	.	TRBD1	CASSPGTGGFNYGYTF	TGCGCCAGCAGCCCCGGGACAGGGGGCTTTAACTATGGCTACACCTTC
TRBV9	TRBJ2-3	.	.	CASSVGTSSTDTQYF	TGTGCCAGCAGCGTAGGGACCTCAAGCACAGATACGCAGTATTTT
TRBV27	TRBJ1-5	.	.	CASSLSPTGPYNQPQHF	TGTGCCAGCAGTTTATCGCCGACAGGCCCTTACAATCAGCCCCAGCATTTT
TRBV20-1	TRBJ2-7	.	.	CSARADYEQYF	TGCAGTGCCAGGGCCGACTACGAGCAGTACTTC
TRBV4-3	TRBJ2-7	.	TRBD2	CASTKSLPLVLAGEDEQYF	TGCGCCAGCACCAAAAGCCTCCCCCTTGTCCTAGCGGGAGAAGACGAGCAGTACTTC
TRBV5-6	TRBJ2-3	once	.	CASSPGQSAFSTDTQYF	TGTGCCAGCAGCCCCGGACAGTCCGCCTTTAGCACAGATACGCAGTATTTT
TRBV19	TRBJ2-1	.	.	CASSMRAESNEQFF	TGTGCCAGTAGTATGCGGGCGGAAAGCAATGAGCAGTTCTTC
TRBV15	TRBJ1-1	.	.	CATSSDYLVVDTEAFF	TGTGCCACCAGCAGCGACTACCTAGTGGTGGACACTGAAGCTTTCTTT
TRBV4-1	TRBJ2-2	few	.	CASSLNTGELFF	TGCGCCAGCAGCCTTAACACCGGGGAGCTGTTTTTT
TRBV28	TRBJ2-7	.	.	CASSLWSGGSYEQYF	TGTGCCAGCAGTTTATGGTCAGGGGGGTCCTACGAGCAGTACTTC
TRBV28	TRBJ2-3	.	.	CASSLQYTDTQYF	TGTGCCAGCAGTTTGCAGTACACAGATACGCAGTATTTT
TRBV27	TRBJ2-7	.	.	CASSPRSSYEQYF	TGTGCCAGCAGTCCGAGAAGCTCCTACGAGCAGTACTTC
TRBV4-1	TRBJ1-1	.	.	CASSHQRGYVEAFF	TGCGCCAGCAGCCATCAGAGAGGGTATGTGGAAGCTTTCTTT
TRBV29-1	TRBJ1-2	.	.	CSVEGGANYGYTF	TGCAGCGTTGAAGGGGGAGCTAACTATGGCTACACCTTC
TRBV27	TRBJ1-3	once	.	CASRNTTTTGNTIYF	TGTGCCAGCAGAAACACAACTACGACTGGAAACACCATATATTTT
TRBV2	TRBJ1-1	.	.	CASSVQNTEAFF	TGTGCCAGCAGTGTCCAGAACACTGAAGCTTTCTTT
TRBV7-8	TRBJ2-2	.	TRBD2	CASSLLGGGAAGELFF	TGTGCCAGCAGCTTATTAGGCGGGGGGGCCGCCGGGGAGCTGTTTTTT
TRBV6-6	TRBJ2-1	once	.	CASWGVDNEQFF	TGTGCCAGCTGGGGCGTCGACAATGAGCAGTTCTTC
TRBV6-5	TRBJ1-1	few	.	CASSYLGGSEVAFF	TGTGCCAGCAGTTATCTTGGAGGGTCCGAGGTAGCTTTCTTT
TRBV6-6	TRBJ2-2	.	TRBD2	CASRASGRSNTGELFF	TGTGCCAGCAGGGCTAGCGGTAGATCGAACACCGGGGAGCTGTTTTTT